A single count supports the clone carrying this T cell receptor (beta chain). Its antigen is still unknown. Naivety among CD8 cells was defined by CD45RO negativity and positive CCR7 selection, thereby excluding terminally differentiated effector memory CD45RA+ cells. This entry is derived from a study of shared clonotypes between healthy human individuals. About the research overall: The donor pool was made up of a couple of women and a few men aged 18 to 49.

CDR1 and CDR2 from the germline V gene are SGHAT and FQNNGV. V was trimmed by 4 bases and J by 0 bases, leaving 20 bases between them. The CDR3 consists of 18 residues. Measured with immunoSEQ multiplex PCR; TCRdb has only the in-frame clones, and not every one. The data hold hundreds of thousands of clones, with roughly 98% observed a single time. The study, taken as a whole, reports: Four donors shared approximately 5% of their naive CD4 clonotypes.

The specimen was naive CD8+ T cells sorted from blood. V gene TRBV11-2 combines with J gene TRBJ2-3, with a weak D call TRBD1 (6 bases). The sequence came from a man aged 30-40 years in good health. In DNA form, the CDR3 reads TGTGCCAGCAGCTCCGAACATGGTGGGACACCTAGCACAGATACGCAGTATTTT. Translation gives CASSSEHGGTPSTDTQYF.